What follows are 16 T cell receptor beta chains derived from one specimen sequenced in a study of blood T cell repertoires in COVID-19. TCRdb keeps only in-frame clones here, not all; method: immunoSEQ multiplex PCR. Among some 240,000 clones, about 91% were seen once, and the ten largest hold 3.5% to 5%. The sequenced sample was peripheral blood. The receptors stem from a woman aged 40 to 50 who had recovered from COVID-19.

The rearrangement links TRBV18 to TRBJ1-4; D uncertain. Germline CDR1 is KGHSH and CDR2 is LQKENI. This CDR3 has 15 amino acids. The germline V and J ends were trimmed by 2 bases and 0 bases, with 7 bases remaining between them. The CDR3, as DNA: TGTGCCAGCTCACCAGTTGAGCCAACTAATGAAAAACTGTTTTTT. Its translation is CASSPVEPTNEKLFF.

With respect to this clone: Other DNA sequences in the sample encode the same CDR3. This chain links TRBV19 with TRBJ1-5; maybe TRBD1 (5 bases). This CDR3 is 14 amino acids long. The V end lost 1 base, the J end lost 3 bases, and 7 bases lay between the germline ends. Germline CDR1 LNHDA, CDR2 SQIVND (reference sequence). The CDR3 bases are TGTGCCAGTAGTATAGGGACATCCAATCAGCCCCAGCATTTT. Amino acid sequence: CASSIGTSNQPQHF. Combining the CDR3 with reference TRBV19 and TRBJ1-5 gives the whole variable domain DGGITQSPKYLFRKEGQNVTLSCEQNLNHDAMYWYRQDPGQGLRLIYYSQIVNDFQKGDIAEGYSVSREKKESFPLTVTSAQKNPTAFYLCASSIGTSNQPQHFGDGTRLSIL.

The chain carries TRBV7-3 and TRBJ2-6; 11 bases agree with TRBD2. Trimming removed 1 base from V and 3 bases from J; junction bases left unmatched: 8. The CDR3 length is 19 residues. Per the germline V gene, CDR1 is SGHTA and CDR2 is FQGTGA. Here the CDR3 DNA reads TGTGCCAGCAGCTTAATGTTTAGCGGGGGGGCCCGTGGGGCCAACGTCCTGACTTTC. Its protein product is CASSLMFSGGARGANVLTF. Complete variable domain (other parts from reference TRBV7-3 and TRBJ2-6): GAGVSQTPSNKVTEKGKYVELRCDPISGHTALYWYRQSLGQGPEFLIYFQGTGAADDSGLPNDRFFAVRPEGSVSTLKIQRTERGDSAVYLCASSLMFSGGARGANVLTFGAGSRLTVL.

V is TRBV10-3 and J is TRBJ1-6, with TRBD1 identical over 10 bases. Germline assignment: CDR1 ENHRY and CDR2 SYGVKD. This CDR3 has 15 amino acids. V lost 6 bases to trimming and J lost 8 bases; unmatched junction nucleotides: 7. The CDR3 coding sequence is TGTGCCATCAGGGGATCCGGGACAGGGGATTCACCCCTCCACTTT. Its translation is CAIRGSGTGDSPLHF.

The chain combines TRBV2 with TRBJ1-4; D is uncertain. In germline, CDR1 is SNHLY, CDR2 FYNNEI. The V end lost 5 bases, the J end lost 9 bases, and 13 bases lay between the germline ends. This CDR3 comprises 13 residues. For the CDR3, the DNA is TGTGCCAGCAGTCGACAAGAGCCTCAAAAACTGTTTTTT. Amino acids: CASSRQEPQKLFF.

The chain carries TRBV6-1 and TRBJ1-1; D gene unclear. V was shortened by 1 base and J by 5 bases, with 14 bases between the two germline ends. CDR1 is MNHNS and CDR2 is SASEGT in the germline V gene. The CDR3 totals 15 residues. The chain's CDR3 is CASSEDKYLRTEAFF. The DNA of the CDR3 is TGTGCCAGCAGTGAAGATAAGTATTTGAGAACTGAAGCTTTCTTT.

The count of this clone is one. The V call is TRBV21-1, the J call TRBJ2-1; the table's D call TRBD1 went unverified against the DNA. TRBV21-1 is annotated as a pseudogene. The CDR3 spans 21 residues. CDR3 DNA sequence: TGTGCCAGCAACCACTCCGGACAGGGGGAGTTTGAGGACCTTTACCCAAGCGAGCAGTTCTTC. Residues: CASNHSGQGEFEDLYPSEQFF.

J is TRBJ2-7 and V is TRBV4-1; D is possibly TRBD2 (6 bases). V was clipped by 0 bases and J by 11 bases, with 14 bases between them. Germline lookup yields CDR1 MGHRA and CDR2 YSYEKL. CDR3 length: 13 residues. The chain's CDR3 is CASSQDLWRGKYF. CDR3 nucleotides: TGCGCCAGCAGCCAAGATCTGTGGAGGGGAAAGTACTTC.

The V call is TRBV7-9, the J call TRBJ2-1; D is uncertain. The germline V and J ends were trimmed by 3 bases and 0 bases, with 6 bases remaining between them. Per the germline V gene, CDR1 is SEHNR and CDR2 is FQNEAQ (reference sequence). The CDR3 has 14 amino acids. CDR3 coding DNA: TGTGCCAGCAGCTTTCTGAGCTCCTACAATGAGCAGTTCTTC. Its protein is CASSFLSSYNEQFF.

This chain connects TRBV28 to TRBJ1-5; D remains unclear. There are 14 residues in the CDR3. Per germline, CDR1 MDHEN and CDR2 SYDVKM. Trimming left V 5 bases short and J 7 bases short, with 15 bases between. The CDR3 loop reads CASSLLARAQPQHF. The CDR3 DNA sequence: TGTGCCAGCAGTCTGCTAGCTCGGGCCCAGCCCCAGCATTTT. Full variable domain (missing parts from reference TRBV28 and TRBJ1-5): DVKVTQSSRYLVKRTGEKVFLECVQDMDHENMFWYRQDPGLGLRLIYFSYDVKMKEKGDIPEGYSVSREKKERFSLILESASTNQTSMYLCASSLLARAQPQHFGDGTRLSIL.

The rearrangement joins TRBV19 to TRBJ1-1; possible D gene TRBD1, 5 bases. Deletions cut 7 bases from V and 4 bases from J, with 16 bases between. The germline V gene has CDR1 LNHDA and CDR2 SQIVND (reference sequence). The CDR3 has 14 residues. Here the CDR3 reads CASNKKGAGTEAFF. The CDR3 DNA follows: TGTGCCAGTAATAAAAAAGGGGCTGGCACTGAAGCTTTCTTT.

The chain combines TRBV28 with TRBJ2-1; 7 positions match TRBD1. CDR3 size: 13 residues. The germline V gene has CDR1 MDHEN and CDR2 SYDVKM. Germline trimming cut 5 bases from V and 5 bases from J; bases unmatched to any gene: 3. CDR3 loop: CASSRTGNNEQFF. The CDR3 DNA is TGTGCCAGCAGTAGGACAGGAAACAATGAGCAGTTCTTC.

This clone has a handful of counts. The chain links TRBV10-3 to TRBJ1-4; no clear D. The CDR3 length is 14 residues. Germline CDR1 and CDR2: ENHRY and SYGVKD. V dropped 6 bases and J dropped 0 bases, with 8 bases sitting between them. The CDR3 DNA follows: TGTGCCATCAGAAGAGATCCAACTAATGAAAAACTGTTTTTT. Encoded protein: CAIRRDPTNEKLFF.

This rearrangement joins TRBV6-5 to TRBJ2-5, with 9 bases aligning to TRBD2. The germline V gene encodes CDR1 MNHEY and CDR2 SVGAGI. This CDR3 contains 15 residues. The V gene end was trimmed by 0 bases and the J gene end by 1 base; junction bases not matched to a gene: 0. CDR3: CASSYSSGGQETQYF. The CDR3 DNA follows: TGTGCCAGCAGTTACTCTAGCGGGGGCCAAGAGACCCAGTACTTC.

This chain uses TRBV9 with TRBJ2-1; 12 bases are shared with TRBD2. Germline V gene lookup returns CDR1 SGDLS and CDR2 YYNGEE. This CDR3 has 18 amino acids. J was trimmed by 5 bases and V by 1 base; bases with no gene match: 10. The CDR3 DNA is TGTGCCAGCAGCGTAAGGGCAGGACTAGCGGGGCGAGACAATGAGCAGTTCTTC. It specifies CASSVRAGLAGRDNEQFF.

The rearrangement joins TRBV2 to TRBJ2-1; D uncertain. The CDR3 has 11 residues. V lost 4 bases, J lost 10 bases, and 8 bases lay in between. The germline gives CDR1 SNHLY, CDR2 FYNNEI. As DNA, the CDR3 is TGTGCCAGCAGTGCATGGGCAGAGCAGTTCTTC. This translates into CASSAWAEQFF.